A selection of T cell receptor beta chains follows, all from one sample in a study of neurological immune-mediated disorders. TCRdb called the 5' RACE reads again in MiXCR, with one record for every CDR3 protein. In the table there are roughly 43,000 distinct CDR3 sequences, about 2% of which are singletons. Sequencing was carried out using PBMCs. Every receptor here comes from a woman aged 35 to 49 with multiple sclerosis. Both conserved end residues are part of each CDR3. Fields, in order: J gene, CDR3 length, clone size, D gene, V gene, CDR3 DNA, CDR3 protein. A D gene is named only where the DNA matches it firmly. Clone size appears in some rows only: once, few, many, or a class for an expanded clone.

TRBJ1-1	10	many	.	TRBV7-9	TGTGCCAGCAGCCGGGACCGAGCTTTCTTT	CASSRDRAFF
TRBJ1-2	12	many	.	TRBV5-1	TGCGCCAGCACATCAGAGAACTATGGCTACACCTTC	CASTSENYGYTF
TRBJ1-6	14	many	.	TRBV20-1	TGCAGTGCTCGAGACCGGGGCAAAAATTCACCCCTCCACTTT	CSARDRGKNSPLHF
TRBJ1-1	14	many	.	TRBV20-1	TGCAGTGCTGACTCAGGGCTAGAGAACACTGAAGCTTTCTTT	CSADSGLENTEAFF
TRBJ1-1	13	many	TRBD1	TRBV3-1	TGTGCCAGCAGGGGACAGGGGATCACTGAAGCTTTCTTT	CASRGQGITEAFF
TRBJ1-6	14	many	TRBD1	TRBV5-1	TGCGCCAGCAGCTTTCGGACAGGGGCTTCACCCCTCCACTTT	CASSFRTGASPLHF
TRBJ2-3	12	many	.	TRBV5-1	TGCGCCAGCAGCCCGGACTTCGAAACGCAGTATTTT	CASSPDFETQYF
TRBJ2-1	16	many	TRBD1	TRBV7-2	TGTGCCAGCAGCTCCAAGCCGGGACAGGGTAACAATGAGCAGTTCTTC	CASSSKPGQGNNEQFF
TRBJ2-7	15	many	.	TRBV7-3	TGTGCCAGCAGCTTAGAGGGGGGATCTTCCTACGAGCAGTACTTC	CASSLEGGSSYEQYF
TRBJ1-2	13	many	.	TRBV9	TGTGCCAGCAATCCCGGACTCGGGTATGGCTACACCTTC	CASNPGLGYGYTF
TRBJ1-2	16	many	TRBD1	TRBV3-1	TGTGCCAGCAGCCAACCCCTCGGACAGGTCCGTTTGGGCTACACCTTC	CASSQPLGQVRLGYTF
TRBJ1-2	13	many	.	TRBV7-9	TGTGCCAGCAGCTTAACAGGGACCTATGGCTACACCTTC	CASSLTGTYGYTF
TRBJ2-2	16	many	.	TRBV2	TGTGCCAGCAGTGAAAGGAAAGGGGGTGGCACCGGGGAGCTGTTTTTT	CASSERKGGGTGELFF
TRBJ2-1	15	many	TRBD2	TRBV3-1	TGTGCCAGCAGCCCCCCAGCCCAGCGGGGGGAGGAGCAGTTCTTC	CASSPPAQRGEEQFF
TRBJ2-7	14	many	TRBD2	TRBV6-6	TGTGCCAGCAGTTCCCTGGGGGGGTCCTACGAGCAGTACTTC	CASSSLGGSYEQYF
TRBJ2-7	13	many	.	TRBV14	TGTGCCAGCAGAGACGGGTCGGACTACGAGCAGTACTTC	CASRDGSDYEQYF
TRBJ1-2	14	many	.	TRBV12-3/TRBV12-4	TGTGCCAGCAGCCACTCCCAGGAGGGGTATGGCTACACCTTC	CASSHSQEGYGYTF
TRBJ2-7	13	many	TRBD1	TRBV2	TGTGCAAGTGGGACAGGGGCTCCCTACGAGCAGTACTTC	CASGTGAPYEQYF
TRBJ2-1	17	many	TRBD2	TRBV20-1	TGCAGTGCTAGAGATGCCCTAGCGGGGGGCGGCTACAATGAGCAGTTCTTC	CSARDALAGGGYNEQFF
TRBJ1-1	16	many	.	TRBV4-1	TGCGCCAGCAGCCAAGCCCTACAGGGATTGAACACTGAAGCTTTCTTT	CASSQALQGLNTEAFF
TRBJ2-2	17	many	.	TRBV4-1	TGCGCCAGCAGCCAAGATCCAAGGGTGATGAGGACCGGGGAGCTGTTTTTT	CASSQDPRVMRTGELFF
TRBJ1-1	13	many	.	TRBV7-9	TGTGCCAGCAACCCCAGGGTGAACACTGAAGCTTTCTTT	CASNPRVNTEAFF
TRBJ1-2	15	many	.	TRBV5-1	TGCGCCAGCAGCTTGGACCGCGGGACGGGCTATGGCTACACCTTC	CASSLDRGTGYGYTF
TRBJ2-1	16	many	TRBD2	TRBV20-1	TGCAGTGCTTCTCATAGCGGGGCCATCTCCTACAATGAGCAGTTCTTC	CSASHSGAISYNEQFF
TRBJ2-1	12	many	TRBD2	TRBV20-1	TGCAGTGCTCCCCGGACTAGTTATGAGCAGTTCTTC	CSAPRTSYEQFF
TRBJ2-5	16	many	TRBD2	TRBV20-1	TGCAGTGCTATTGAGTGGACTAGCGGGAGGAGAGAGACCCAGTACTTC	CSAIEWTSGRRETQYF
TRBJ1-6	13	many	.	TRBV7-9	TGTGCCAGCAGCTTTGGAAGTAATTCACCCCTCCACTTT	CASSFGSNSPLHF
TRBJ2-3	14	many	TRBD2	TRBV20-1	TGCAGTGCTAGAGCCGGGACTAGCATTGATACGCAGTATTTT	CSARAGTSIDTQYF
TRBJ2-7	12	many	.	TRBV6-5	TGTGCCAGCAGTCCGGGCCTCTACGAGCAGTACTTC	CASSPGLYEQYF
TRBJ2-3	17	many	TRBD1	TRBV6-5	TGTGCCAGCAGTTACTCGGGACAGCCCGGGGAAACAGATACGCAGTATTTT	CASSYSGQPGETDTQYF
TRBJ2-1	15	many	.	TRBV7-2	TGTGCCAGCAGCTTAGGTCCACAGGGTGGAAATGAGCAGTTCTTC	CASSLGPQGGNEQFF
TRBJ2-7	17	many	TRBD1	TRBV7-6	TGTGCCAGCAGCTTAAACTCATTGGACAGGGACTTGGGGGAGCAGTACTTC	CASSLNSLDRDLGEQYF
TRBJ2-2	14	many	TRBD1	TRBV29-1	TGCAGCGCCAGGGACAGGGGGAACACCGGGGAGCTGTTTTTT	CSARDRGNTGELFF
TRBJ2-7	11	many	.	TRBV20-1	TGCAGTGCTGAAGGCATATACGAGCAGTACTTC	CSAEGIYEQYF
TRBJ1-4	17	many	TRBD1	TRBV11-2	TGTGCCAGCAGCACCTTACAGGGGGTGGTAACTAATGAAAAACTGTTTTTT	CASSTLQGVVTNEKLFF
TRBJ2-7	16	many	.	TRBV5-1	TGCGCCAGCAGCTTTATTCGGTCAGGGTCCTCCTACGAGCAGTACTTC	CASSFIRSGSSYEQYF
TRBJ1-6	14	.	TRBD1	TRBV18	TGTGCCAGCTCACCAGAGGGGGCCGGATCACCCCTCCACTTT	CASSPEGAGSPLHF
TRBJ1-2	12	many	.	TRBV7-9	TGTGCCAGCAGCTCGACGGACCAGGCGAAGACCTTC	CASSSTDQAKTF
TRBJ2-7	12	many	.	TRBV11-2	TGTGCCAGCAGCAGGGCGGGCTACGAGCAGTACTTC	CASSRAGYEQYF
TRBJ1-2	13	many	.	TRBV6-5	TGTGCCAGCAGTCCAACAGGGCCCTGGGGCTACACCTTC	CASSPTGPWGYTF
TRBJ2-6	15	many	.	TRBV27	TGTGCCAGCAGACGATTACAGGCTGGGGCCAACGTCCTGACTTTC	CASRRLQAGANVLTF
TRBJ2-3	16	many	TRBD1	TRBV2	TGTGCCAGCAGCGGCGGGACAGGGGGCAGTACAGATACGCAGTATTTT	CASSGGTGGSTDTQYF
TRBJ1-1	16	many	.	TRBV5-1	TGCGCCAGCAGCTGGACAGTCCCTTCCATGAACACTGAAGCTTTCTTT	CASSWTVPSMNTEAFF
TRBJ1-1	14	many	TRBD1	TRBV4-2	TGTGCCAGCAGCCACGGGACAGCGAACACTGAAGCTTTCTTT	CASSHGTANTEAFF
TRBJ2-3	13	many	TRBD2	TRBV29-1	TGCAGCGTTGGTGGGACTAGCTCGGATACGCAGTATTTT	CSVGGTSSDTQYF
TRBJ2-7	14	many	.	TRBV5-1	TGCGCCAGCAGCCCAATGGCTAGCGTATACGAGCAGTACTTC	CASSPMASVYEQYF
TRBJ2-3	12	few	.	TRBV20-1	TGCAGTGCCCCCACTAGCACAGATACGCAGTATTTT	CSAPTSTDTQYF
TRBJ2-5	18	many	TRBD2	TRBV4-1	TGCGCCAGCAGCCAAGATAGAGGTCCTAGCGGGTACCAAGAGACCCAGTACTTC	CASSQDRGPSGYQETQYF
TRBJ1-2	13	many	.	TRBV5-1	TGCGCCAGCAGCTTGGACGGAAACTATGGCTACACCTTC	CASSLDGNYGYTF
TRBJ2-3	15	many	TRBD2	TRBV11-2	TGTGCCAGCAGCTTAGAGGCTAGCGGGGGGGATACGCAGTATTTT	CASSLEASGGDTQYF
TRBJ1-2	13	many	.	TRBV12-5	TGTGCTAGTGGACAGGGACATATCTATGGCTACACCTTC	CASGQGHIYGYTF
TRBJ2-3	15	many	TRBD2	TRBV12-3/TRBV12-4	TGTGCCAGTAAACCTCTAGCGGGGGTCACAGATACGCAGTATTTT	CASKPLAGVTDTQYF
TRBJ1-6	15	many	.	TRBV20-1	TGCAGTGCTAGAGTTGGAGGGGAGCTGAATTCACCCCTCCACTTT	CSARVGGELNSPLHF
TRBJ2-1	16	many	TRBD2	TRBV7-6	TGTGCCAGCAGCCCGTGGACTAGCTCCTCCTACAATGAGCAGTTCTTC	CASSPWTSSSYNEQFF